This is a list of T cell receptor beta chains from one sample in a study of blood T cells in healthy people across ages. TCRdb used MiXCR to reprocess the 5' RACE reads, holding one entry per CDR3 protein. The repertoire holds roughly 1.4 million distinct CDR3 sequences, with roughly 59% as singletons. The source material was blood. These receptors were collected from a man between 18 and 29 years old in good health. The CDR3 runs from the conserved cysteine through the conserved F or W. The order of the fields is V gene, clone size, D gene, J gene, CDR3 DNA, CDR3 protein. D genes are given only for firm matches. Size is stated for part of the rows, as once, few or many counts, or as a class when the clone is expanded.

v_gene: TRBV27; abundance: NA; d_gene: TRBD2; j_gene: TRBJ2-3; CDR3nt: TGTGCCAGCAGTTTAGCCGTTGGGACTAGCGGGGGGTCTAGCACAGATACGCAGTATTTT; CDR3aa: CASSLAVGTSGGSSTDTQYF
v_gene: TRBV2; abundance: once; d_gene: TRBD1; j_gene: TRBJ1-1; CDR3nt: TGTGCCAGCAGGCTAGACAGGGAAATGAACACTGAAGCTTTCTTT; CDR3aa: CASRLDREMNTEAFF
v_gene: TRBV7-2; abundance: NA; d_gene: NA; j_gene: TRBJ1-6; CDR3nt: TGTGCCAGCAGCTTAGACGGGATGGCACAGTGGTCACCCCTCCACTTT; CDR3aa: CASSLDGMAQWSPLHF
v_gene: TRBV4-1; abundance: NA; d_gene: NA; j_gene: TRBJ1-3; CDR3nt: TGCGCCAGCAGCACCCGTCCCCAGGGATTCCCTTCTGGAAACACCATATATTTT; CDR3aa: CASSTRPQGFPSGNTIYF
v_gene: TRBV20-1; abundance: few; d_gene: NA; j_gene: TRBJ2-3; CDR3nt: TGCAGTGCCAGACCCGGGTGGACAGATACGCAGTATTTT; CDR3aa: CSARPGWTDTQYF
v_gene: TRBV5-1; abundance: NA; d_gene: NA; j_gene: TRBJ2-5; CDR3nt: TGCGCCAGCAGCTTGGTTGGGTTGGACCCCCAAGAGACCCAGTACTTC; CDR3aa: CASSLVGLDPQETQYF
v_gene: TRBV7-2; abundance: few; d_gene: NA; j_gene: TRBJ2-7; CDR3nt: TGTGCCAGCAGCCCGGGGACGGATTTCTACGAGCAGTACTTC; CDR3aa: CASSPGTDFYEQYF
v_gene: TRBV7-2; abundance: NA; d_gene: TRBD1; j_gene: TRBJ1-1; CDR3nt: TGTGCCAGCAGGGGACAGGCCACTGAAGCTTTCTTT; CDR3aa: CASRGQATEAFF
v_gene: TRBV20-1; abundance: NA; d_gene: NA; j_gene: TRBJ2-7; CDR3nt: TGCAGTGCACTTGCCGACAGTTCGTACGAGCAGTACTTC; CDR3aa: CSALADSSYEQYF
v_gene: TRBV2; abundance: NA; d_gene: NA; j_gene: TRBJ2-5; CDR3nt: TGTGCCAGCAGTGAAGCGCTTCGACGGGAGACCCAGTACTTC; CDR3aa: CASSEALRRETQYF
v_gene: TRBV12-3/TRBV12-4; abundance: NA; d_gene: NA; j_gene: TRBJ2-1; CDR3nt: TGTGCCAGCAGTTTTCCGACTATAACGGGGAATGAGCAGTTCTTC; CDR3aa: CASSFPTITGNEQFF
v_gene: TRBV27; abundance: NA; d_gene: TRBD2; j_gene: TRBJ2-7; CDR3nt: TGTGCCAGCTGTAGCGGGACCTCCTACGAGCAGTACTTC; CDR3aa: CASCSGTSYEQYF
v_gene: TRBV20-1; abundance: NA; d_gene: NA; j_gene: TRBJ2-5; CDR3nt: TGCAGTGCTAGAGATCAAAGGACCATTCAAGAGACCCAGTACTTC; CDR3aa: CSARDQRTIQETQYF
v_gene: TRBV13; abundance: NA; d_gene: TRBD2; j_gene: TRBJ2-5; CDR3nt: TGTGCCAGCAGCTTAGGGGCTAGCGGGATTACGGAGACCCAGTACTTC; CDR3aa: CASSLGASGITETQYF
v_gene: TRBV30; abundance: NA; d_gene: NA; j_gene: TRBJ1-2; CDR3nt: TGTGCCTGGTCCCCCCTCGACATCAGGGATGGCTACACCTTC; CDR3aa: CAWSPLDIRDGYTF
v_gene: TRBV28; abundance: NA; d_gene: TRBD1; j_gene: TRBJ2-7; CDR3nt: TGTGCCAGCACCATGACAGGGGGTGTATACGAGCAGTACTTC; CDR3aa: CASTMTGGVYEQYF
v_gene: TRBV3-1; abundance: NA; d_gene: TRBD1; j_gene: TRBJ2-7; CDR3nt: TGTGCCAGCAGCCAAGACCCGGGACAGGGTCGTTACGAGCAGTACTTC; CDR3aa: CASSQDPGQGRYEQYF
v_gene: TRBV20-1; abundance: few; d_gene: TRBD2; j_gene: TRBJ2-7; CDR3nt: TGCAGTGCTAGTTCTTCTAGCGGTACCGAGCAGTACTTC; CDR3aa: CSASSSSGTEQYF
v_gene: TRBV24-1; abundance: NA; d_gene: TRBD2; j_gene: TRBJ2-1; CDR3nt: TGTGCCACCAGTGATTTCCTTGGGAGCGGGGGCTGGAATGAGCAGTTCTTC; CDR3aa: CATSDFLGSGGWNEQFF
v_gene: TRBV11-2; abundance: NA; d_gene: TRBD1; j_gene: TRBJ2-1; CDR3nt: TGTGCCAGCAGCTTATTCGGTCTGACAGGGGACAATGAGCAGTTCTTC; CDR3aa: CASSLFGLTGDNEQFF
v_gene: TRBV6-5; abundance: NA; d_gene: TRBD1; j_gene: TRBJ1-2; CDR3nt: TGTGCCAGCAGGCCCGGACAGGCTGGAGGCTACACCTTC; CDR3aa: CASRPGQAGGYTF
v_gene: TRBV6-5; abundance: NA; d_gene: TRBD2; j_gene: TRBJ2-5; CDR3nt: TGTGCCAGCAGTTACGGCGGACAGCGGGAGGGTTTTGAGACCCAGTACTTC; CDR3aa: CASSYGGQREGFETQYF
v_gene: TRBV20-1; abundance: NA; d_gene: TRBD2; j_gene: TRBJ2-1; CDR3nt: TGCAGTGCTAGAGATCTGGCCACTAGCGGGGGAAACAATGAGCAGTTCTTC; CDR3aa: CSARDLATSGGNNEQFF
v_gene: TRBV15; abundance: NA; d_gene: NA; j_gene: TRBJ1-3; CDR3nt: TGTGCCACCAGCAGAGAAAGTCCCTCTGGAAACACCATATATTTT; CDR3aa: CATSRESPSGNTIYF
v_gene: TRBV6-6; abundance: NA; d_gene: TRBD1; j_gene: TRBJ2-7; CDR3nt: TGTGCCAGCAGGGGGCCTCGGGACAGACACGACGAGCAGTACTTC; CDR3aa: CASRGPRDRHDEQYF
v_gene: TRBV4-2; abundance: NA; d_gene: NA; j_gene: TRBJ1-4; CDR3nt: TGTGCCAGCAGCCAAGTTGGATCAACTAATGAAAAACTGTTTTTT; CDR3aa: CASSQVGSTNEKLFF
v_gene: TRBV7-9; abundance: NA; d_gene: TRBD1; j_gene: TRBJ2-7; CDR3nt: TGTGCCATGAGGGGGCATTCCTACGAGCAGTACTTC; CDR3aa: CAMRGHSYEQYF
v_gene: TRBV27; abundance: NA; d_gene: TRBD2; j_gene: TRBJ2-5; CDR3nt: TGTGCCAGCAATTCGGGACTAGCAGTGGAGACCCAGTACTTC; CDR3aa: CASNSGLAVETQYF
v_gene: TRBV20-1; abundance: NA; d_gene: NA; j_gene: TRBJ1-5; CDR3nt: TGCAGTGCTAGGAGTCACGCAAAGGATAGCAATCAGCCCCAGCATTTT; CDR3aa: CSARSHAKDSNQPQHF
v_gene: TRBV6-1; abundance: once; d_gene: NA; j_gene: TRBJ2-3; CDR3nt: TGTGCCAGCAGTGAAGCGGGGCCAGCCGGGGATACGCAGTATTTT; CDR3aa: CASSEAGPAGDTQYF
v_gene: TRBV15; abundance: NA; d_gene: NA; j_gene: TRBJ1-5; CDR3nt: TGTGCCACCAGCAGAGCCCACAGGGGCAATCAGCCCCAGCATTTT; CDR3aa: CATSRAHRGNQPQHF
v_gene: TRBV20-1; abundance: NA; d_gene: NA; j_gene: TRBJ2-5; CDR3nt: TGCAGTGCTAGACCGATAGTGGAGACCCAGTACTTC; CDR3aa: CSARPIVETQYF
v_gene: TRBV12-5; abundance: NA; d_gene: NA; j_gene: TRBJ2-2; CDR3nt: TGTGCTAGTGGTTTCCCCGGGGCAGAGTACACCGGGGAGCTGTTTTTT; CDR3aa: CASGFPGAEYTGELFF
v_gene: TRBV7-9; abundance: few; d_gene: NA; j_gene: TRBJ2-3; CDR3nt: TGTGCCAGCAGCCCCATACAAGATACGCAGTATTTT; CDR3aa: CASSPIQDTQYF
v_gene: TRBV11-2; abundance: NA; d_gene: TRBD1; j_gene: TRBJ2-5; CDR3nt: TGTGCCAGCAGCTTCACGATCGCCGGGACAGCTCAAGAGACCCAGTACTTC; CDR3aa: CASSFTIAGTAQETQYF
v_gene: TRBV11-2; abundance: NA; d_gene: TRBD2; j_gene: TRBJ2-7; CDR3nt: TGTGCCAGCAGCTTGACTAGCGGGGGGAGAGGCGAGCAGTACTTC; CDR3aa: CASSLTSGGRGEQYF
v_gene: TRBV2; abundance: NA; d_gene: TRBD2; j_gene: TRBJ2-5; CDR3nt: TGTGCCAGCACCGAACTAGCGGTCCCTGGAGAGCAGTACTTC; CDR3aa: CASTELAVPGEQYF
v_gene: TRBV12-3/TRBV12-4; abundance: once; d_gene: NA; j_gene: TRBJ1-5; CDR3nt: TGTGCCAGCAGTCCTGCCCCGATCGGGCCCCAGCATTTT; CDR3aa: CASSPAPIGPQHF
v_gene: TRBV27; abundance: few; d_gene: TRBD1; j_gene: TRBJ2-1; CDR3nt: TGTGCCAGCACCCGGGACAGGGGTGATGAGCAGTTCTTC; CDR3aa: CASTRDRGDEQFF
v_gene: TRBV5-1; abundance: NA; d_gene: TRBD2; j_gene: TRBJ2-3; CDR3nt: TGCGCCAGCAGCTTGGTATTAGCGGGAGTTGCAGATACGCGGTATTTT; CDR3aa: CASSLVLAGVADTRYF
v_gene: TRBV24-1; abundance: NA; d_gene: TRBD1; j_gene: TRBJ2-7; CDR3nt: TGTGCCACCAGTGATTCGATTCCGGGACAGGGCCCCTACGAGCAGTACTTC; CDR3aa: CATSDSIPGQGPYEQYF
v_gene: TRBV6-5; abundance: NA; d_gene: NA; j_gene: TRBJ2-2; CDR3nt: TGTGCCGGAACTAATCGGCGAGCGAACACCGGGGAGCTGTTTTTT; CDR3aa: CAGTNRRANTGELFF
v_gene: TRBV25-1; abundance: NA; d_gene: NA; j_gene: TRBJ1-2; CDR3nt: TGTGCCAGCAGTGGGCCTGGGACAAGCTATGGCTACACCTTC; CDR3aa: CASSGPGTSYGYTF
v_gene: TRBV12-3/TRBV12-4; abundance: NA; d_gene: NA; j_gene: TRBJ2-3; CDR3nt: TGTGCCAGCAGTTTGGGTGGGGCAGATACGCGGTATTTT; CDR3aa: CASSLGGADTRYF
v_gene: TRBV6-6; abundance: few; d_gene: NA; j_gene: TRBJ2-3; CDR3nt: TGTGCCAGCAGTTACAACACAGATACGCAGTATTTT; CDR3aa: CASSYNTDTQYF
v_gene: TRBV18; abundance: once; d_gene: NA; j_gene: TRBJ2-1; CDR3nt: TGTGCCAGCTCACGGGAACATCTAGCCGTACTCTACAATGAGCAGTTCTTC; CDR3aa: CASSREHLAVLYNEQFF
v_gene: TRBV21-1; abundance: once; d_gene: NA; j_gene: TRBJ2-1; CDR3nt: TGTGCCAGCAGGCAAGGGAGGGCCGAGTACAATGAGCAGTTCTTC; CDR3aa: CASRQGRAEYNEQFF
v_gene: TRBV4-2; abundance: NA; d_gene: NA; j_gene: TRBJ1-2; CDR3nt: TGTGCCAGCAGCAACGGGGGGGGCTATGGCTACACCTTC; CDR3aa: CASSNGGGYGYTF
v_gene: TRBV27; abundance: NA; d_gene: NA; j_gene: TRBJ1-2; CDR3nt: TGTGCCAGCAGGAGAGTTATAGAGGACTATGGCTACACCTTC; CDR3aa: CASRRVIEDYGYTF
v_gene: TRBV12-3/TRBV12-4; abundance: NA; d_gene: NA; j_gene: TRBJ2-6; CDR3nt: TGTGCCAGCAGTTTTGCGGACAGATTAAGCTCTGGGGCCAACGTCCTGACTTTC; CDR3aa: CASSFADRLSSGANVLTF
v_gene: TRBV20-1; abundance: NA; d_gene: NA; j_gene: TRBJ2-4; CDR3nt: TGCAGTGCTAGAGATTCGGGTAACATTCAGTACTTC; CDR3aa: CSARDSGNIQYF
v_gene: TRBV5-1; abundance: NA; d_gene: NA; j_gene: TRBJ1-1; CDR3nt: TGCGCCAGCAGCTTTCCGGGGGACACTTCACTTATGAACACTGAAGCTTTCTTT; CDR3aa: CASSFPGDTSLMNTEAFF
v_gene: TRBV29-1; abundance: NA; d_gene: TRBD2; j_gene: TRBJ2-1; CDR3nt: TGCAGCGTTCGGACTAGCGGCAGCGGTGAGCAGTTCTTC; CDR3aa: CSVRTSGSGEQFF
v_gene: TRBV7-7; abundance: many; d_gene: NA; j_gene: TRBJ2-5; CDR3nt: TGTGCTAGCAGCCCCGGGGGTGGGGAGACCCAGTACTTC; CDR3aa: CASSPGGGETQYF
v_gene: TRBV3-1; abundance: NA; d_gene: NA; j_gene: TRBJ1-4; CDR3nt: TGTGCCAGCAGCCAAACTGTTAATGAAAAACTGTTTTTT; CDR3aa: CASSQTVNEKLFF